These 8 T cell receptor beta chains came from one sample sequenced in a study of CD8+CD57+ T cells in acquired aplastic anemia. The patients chosen for sequencing had shown expansion of CD8+CD57+ cells (detected by flow cytometry). According to the study, genomic DNA was the template for TCR beta VDJ and CDR3 profiling. MiXCR, run by TCRdb on the reads, gives a single entry per CDR3 protein. The table records some 150,000 distinct CDR3 sequences, over 70% of them present only once. Sequences were obtained from sorted CD4+, CD8+, or CD8+CD57+ T cells (not recorded which) from PBMCs. The source of these receptors is a human donor with aplastic anemia.

This clonotype was observed a few times. The chain links TRBV7-6 to TRBJ1-5; D gene ambiguous. This CDR3 comprises 13 residues. The germline gives CDR1 SGHVS, CDR2 FNYEAQ. With 2 bases removed from V and 5 bases from J, the gap between germline ends came to 7 bases. This CDR3 reads CASSLKADQPQHF. The CDR3 DNA reads TGTGCCAGCAGCTTAAAGGCAGATCAGCCCCAGCATTTT.

The V and J genes are TRBV19 and TRBJ1-3, with TRBD1 matching over 8 bases. This CDR3 region has 14 residues. Losses at the gene ends were 9 bases for V and 0 bases for J; bases not matched to a gene: 4. CDR1 is LNHDA, CDR2 SQIVND, per germline (reference sequence). CDR3 nucleotide sequence: TGTGCCAGCGGGGACAGGAACTCTGGAAACACCATATATTTT. Its translation: CASGDRNSGNTIYF. The entire variable domain, with the rest obtained from reference TRBV19 and TRBJ1-3, is as follows: DGGITQSPKYLFRKEGQNVTLSCEQNLNHDAMYWYRQDPGQGLRLIYYSQIVNDFQKGDIAEGYSVSREKKESFPLTVTSAQKNPTAFYLCASGDRNSGNTIYFGEGSWLTVV.

Only one count was recorded for this clonotype. The CDR3 does not close with the conserved phenylalanine or tryptophan, likely indicating a read error. The chain recombines TRBV11-2 with TRBJ2-7; D gene uncertain. This CDR3 is 12 amino acids long. Germline V gene data show CDR1 as SGHAT and CDR2 as FQNNGV. Trimming removed 3 bases at V and 3 bases at J, with 6 bases between. CDR3 in DNA: TGTGCCAGCAGCTTGACTTTCTACGAGCAGTACCTC. This sequence encodes CASSLTFYEQYL.

The V call is TRBV6-5, the J call TRBJ2-5; TRBD1 agrees at 8 bases. The CDR3 sequence is 14 residues long. Trimming removed 5 bases from V and 14 bases from J; junction bases left unmatched: 16. Germline V gene lookup returns CDR1 MNHEY and CDR2 SVGAGI. The CDR3 spells CASSEDRAPLLAYF. CDR3 sequence (DNA): TGTGCCAGCAGTGAGGACAGGGCTCCTTTATTGGCATACTTC.

V usage is TRBV7-3 and J usage is TRBJ2-1, with D possibly being TRBD1 (6 bases). This CDR3 spans 12 amino acids. Germline CDR1 reads SGHTA; CDR2 reads FQGTGA. Deletions cut 8 bases from V and 4 bases from J, with 9 bases between. The CDR3 sequence is CASGTTYNEQFF. The CDR3 DNA reads as TGTGCCAGCGGGACAACATACAATGAGCAGTTCTTC. Looking up the rest from reference TRBV7-3 and TRBJ2-1 gives the full variable domain: GAGVSQTPSNKVTEKGKYVELRCDPISGHTALYWYRQSLGQGPEFLIYFQGTGAADDSGLPNDRFFAVRPEGSVSTLKIQRTERGDSAVYLCASGTTYNEQFFGPGTRLTVL.

The chain has TRBV7-2 and TRBJ2-2; D unclear. Germline CDR1 is SGHTA and CDR2 is FQGNSA. Trimming took 1 base from V and 6 from J, leaving 9 bases between them. The CDR3 runs to 14 residues. The CDR3 DNA reads as TGTGCCAGCAGCTTAGTGGTAGTCTCCGGGGAGCTGTTTTTT. Protein product: CASSLVVVSGELFF.

The V and J genes are TRBV12-5 and TRBJ1-1; D remains ambiguous. Per germline, CDR1 LGHNT and CDR2 FRNRAP. The ends were cut back, 2 bases at V and 2 bases at J, with 3 bases in the middle. This CDR3 region has 12 residues. CDR3 loop: CASGLSNTEAFF. The CDR3 region has the DNA TGTGCTAGTGGTTTGAGTAACACTGAAGCTTTCTTT.

The chain recombines TRBV5-1 with TRBJ2-7, with no clear D. Germline values: CDR1 SGHRS, CDR2 YFSETQ. The CDR3 spans 16 residues. V shed 0 bases and J shed 5 bases, with 18 bases lying between them. The CDR3 loop is CASSLVAELQGHEQYF. CDR3 sequence (DNA): TGCGCCAGCAGCTTGGTGGCAGAACTACAAGGACACGAGCAGTACTTC.